This T cell receptor beta chain stems from a study of post-analysis software for immune sequencing data. Broader study findings: Four to six TRBV segments were more frequent in patients than controls; TRBV5-6, TRBV5-1 and TRBV20-1 belonged to this group.

As concerns this clonotype: Its antigen is unidentified.

TCR beta cDNA libraries had unique molecular identifiers. One entry per CDR3 protein results from TCRdb running MiXCR on the PCR reads. The sample consists of 550,000 to 700,000 distinct CDR3 sequences, roughly two fifths of them appearing once. The V end lost 5 bases, the J end lost 0 bases, and 12 bases lay between the germline ends. This CDR3 region has 15 residues. Sequencing was performed on blood. This receptor was obtained from a girl under 18 with multiple sclerosis. This chain connects TRBV12-3 or TRBV12-4 to TRBJ2-3, with D hard to call. The CDR3 here is CASSPSDPSTDTQYF. CDR3 DNA sequence: TGTGCCAGCAGTCCCTCGGACCCGAGCACAGATACGCAGTATTTT.